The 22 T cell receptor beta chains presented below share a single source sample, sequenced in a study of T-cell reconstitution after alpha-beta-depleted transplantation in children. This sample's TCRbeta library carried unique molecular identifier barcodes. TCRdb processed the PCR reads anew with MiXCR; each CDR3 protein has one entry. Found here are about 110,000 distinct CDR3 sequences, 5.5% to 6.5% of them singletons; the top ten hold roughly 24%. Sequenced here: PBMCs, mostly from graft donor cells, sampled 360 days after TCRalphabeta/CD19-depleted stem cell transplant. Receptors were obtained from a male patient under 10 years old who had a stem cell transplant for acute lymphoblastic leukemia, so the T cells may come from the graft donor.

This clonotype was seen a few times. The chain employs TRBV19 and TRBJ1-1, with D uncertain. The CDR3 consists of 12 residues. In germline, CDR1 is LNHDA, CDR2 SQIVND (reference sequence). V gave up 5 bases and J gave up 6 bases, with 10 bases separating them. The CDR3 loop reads CASSHRYAEAFF. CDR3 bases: TGTGCCAGTAGTCATAGGTACGCTGAAGCTTTCTTT.

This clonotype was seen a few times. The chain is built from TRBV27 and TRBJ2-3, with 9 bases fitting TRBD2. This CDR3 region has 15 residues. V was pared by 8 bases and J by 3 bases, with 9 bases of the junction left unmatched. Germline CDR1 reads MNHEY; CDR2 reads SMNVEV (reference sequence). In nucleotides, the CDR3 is TGTGCCAGCCGTCGGTGGCGGGAGGGGACAGATACGCAGTATTTT. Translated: CASRRWREGTDTQYF.

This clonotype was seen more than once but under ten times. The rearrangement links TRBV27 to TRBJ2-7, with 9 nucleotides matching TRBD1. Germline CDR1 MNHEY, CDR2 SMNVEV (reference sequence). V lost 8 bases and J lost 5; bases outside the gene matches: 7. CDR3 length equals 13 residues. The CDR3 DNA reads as TGTGCCAGCCAACAGGGGGCGGGCCACGAGCAGTACTTC. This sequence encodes CASQQGAGHEQYF.

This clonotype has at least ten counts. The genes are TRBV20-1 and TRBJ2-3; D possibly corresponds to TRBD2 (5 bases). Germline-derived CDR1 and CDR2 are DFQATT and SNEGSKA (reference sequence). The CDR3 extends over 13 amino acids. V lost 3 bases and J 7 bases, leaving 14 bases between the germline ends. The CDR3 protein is CSASSPEVYTQYF. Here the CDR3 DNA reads TGCAGTGCTAGTAGTCCGGAGGTATATACGCAGTATTTT.

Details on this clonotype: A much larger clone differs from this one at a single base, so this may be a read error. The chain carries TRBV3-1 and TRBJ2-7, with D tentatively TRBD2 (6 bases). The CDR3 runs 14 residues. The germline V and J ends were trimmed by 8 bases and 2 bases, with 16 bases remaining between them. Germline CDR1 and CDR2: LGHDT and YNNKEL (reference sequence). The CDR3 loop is CASGPWRAAYEQYF. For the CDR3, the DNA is TGTGCCAGCGGCCCCTGGAGGGCAGCCTACGAGCAGTACTTC.

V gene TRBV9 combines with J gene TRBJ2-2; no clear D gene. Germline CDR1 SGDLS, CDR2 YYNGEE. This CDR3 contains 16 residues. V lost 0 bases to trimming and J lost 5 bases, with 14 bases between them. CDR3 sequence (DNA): TGTGCCAGCAGCGTAGAATCGAAAGGGCGGACCGGGGAGCTGTTTTTT. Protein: CASSVESKGRTGELFF.

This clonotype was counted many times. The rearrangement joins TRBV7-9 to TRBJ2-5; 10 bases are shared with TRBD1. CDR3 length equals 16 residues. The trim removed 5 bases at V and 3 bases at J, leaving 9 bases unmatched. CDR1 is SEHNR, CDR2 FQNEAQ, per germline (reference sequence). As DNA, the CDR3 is TGTGCCAGCAGCCACCCCCCGACAGGGGGCAAAGAGACCCAGTACTTC. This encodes CASSHPPTGGKETQYF.

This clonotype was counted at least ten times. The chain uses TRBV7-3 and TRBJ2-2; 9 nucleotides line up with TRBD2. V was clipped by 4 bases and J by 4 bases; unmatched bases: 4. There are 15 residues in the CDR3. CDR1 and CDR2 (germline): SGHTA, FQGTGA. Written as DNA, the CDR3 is TGTGCCAGCAGCTACGGACTAGCGTCCACCGGGGAGCTGTTTTTT. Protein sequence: CASSYGLASTGELFF.

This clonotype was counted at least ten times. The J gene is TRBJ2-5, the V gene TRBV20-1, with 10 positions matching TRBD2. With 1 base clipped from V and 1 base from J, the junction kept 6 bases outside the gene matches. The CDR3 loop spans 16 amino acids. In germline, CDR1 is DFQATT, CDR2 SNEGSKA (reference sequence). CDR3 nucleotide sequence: TGCAGTGCTAGAGTCAAATGGACTAGCGGCCAAGAGACCCAGTACTTC. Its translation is CSARVKWTSGQETQYF.

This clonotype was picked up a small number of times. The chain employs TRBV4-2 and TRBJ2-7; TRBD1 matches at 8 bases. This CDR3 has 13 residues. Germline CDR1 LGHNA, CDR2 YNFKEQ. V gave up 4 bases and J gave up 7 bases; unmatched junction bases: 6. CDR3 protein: CASSPGTGEEQYF. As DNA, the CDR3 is TGTGCCAGCAGCCCGGGGACAGGCGAAGAGCAGTACTTC.

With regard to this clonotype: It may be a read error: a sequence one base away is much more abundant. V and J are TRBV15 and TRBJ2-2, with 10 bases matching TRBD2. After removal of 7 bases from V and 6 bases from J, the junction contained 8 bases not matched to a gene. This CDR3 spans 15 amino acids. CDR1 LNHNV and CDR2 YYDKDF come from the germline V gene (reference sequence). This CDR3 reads CATIPLAGVSGELFF. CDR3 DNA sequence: TGTGCCACCATCCCCCTAGCGGGAGTATCCGGGGAGCTGTTTTTT.

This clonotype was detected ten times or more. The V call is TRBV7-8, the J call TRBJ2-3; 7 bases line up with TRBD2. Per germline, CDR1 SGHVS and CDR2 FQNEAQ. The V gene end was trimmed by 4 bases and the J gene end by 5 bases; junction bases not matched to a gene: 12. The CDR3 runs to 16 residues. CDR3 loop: CASSSGLRELGDTQYF. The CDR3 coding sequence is TGTGCCAGCAGCTCCGGCCTGCGGGAGTTGGGAGATACGCAGTATTTT.

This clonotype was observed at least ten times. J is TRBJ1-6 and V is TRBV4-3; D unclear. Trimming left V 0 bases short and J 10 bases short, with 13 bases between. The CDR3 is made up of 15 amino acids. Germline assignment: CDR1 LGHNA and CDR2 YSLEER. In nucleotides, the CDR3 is TGCGCCAGCAGCCAAGATCAGTGGGCCGGGTCACCCCTCCACTTT. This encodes CASSQDQWAGSPLHF.

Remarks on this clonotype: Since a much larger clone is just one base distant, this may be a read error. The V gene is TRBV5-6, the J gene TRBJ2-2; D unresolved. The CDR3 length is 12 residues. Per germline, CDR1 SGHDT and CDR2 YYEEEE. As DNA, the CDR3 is TGTGCCAGCAGCTCTTTCACCGTGGAGCTGTTTTTT. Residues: CASSSFTVELFF.

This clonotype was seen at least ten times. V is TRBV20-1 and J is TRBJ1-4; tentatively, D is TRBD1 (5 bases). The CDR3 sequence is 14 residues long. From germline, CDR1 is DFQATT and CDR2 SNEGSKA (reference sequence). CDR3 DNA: TGCACCCCGCTCGGGGCGCCTACTAATGAAAAACTGTTTTTT. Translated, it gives CTPLGAPTNEKLFF.

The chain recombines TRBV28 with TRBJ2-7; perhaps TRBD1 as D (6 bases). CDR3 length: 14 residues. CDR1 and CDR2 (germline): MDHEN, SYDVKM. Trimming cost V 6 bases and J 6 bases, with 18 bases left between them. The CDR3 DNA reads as TGTGCCAGCAGCACCCCCTACCAAGGGGGCGAGCAGTACTTC. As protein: CASSTPYQGGEQYF.

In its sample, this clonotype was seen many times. The CDR3 loop reads CASSHSVDRVRDEQYF. The DNA of the CDR3 is TGCGCCAGCAGCCATTCAGTGGACAGGGTGCGCGACGAGCAGTACTTC. This chain uses TRBV4-3 with TRBJ2-7; 8 bases match TRBD1. The CDR3 consists of 16 residues. CDR1 is LGHNA, CDR2 YSLEER, per germline. V lost 3 bases and J lost 5; bases outside the gene matches: 12.

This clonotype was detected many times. In DNA, the CDR3 is TGTGCCAGCTCAGGGAAAAACACTGAAGCTTTCTTT. It encodes CASSGKNTEAFF. The gene calls are TRBV18 and TRBJ1-1; D call uncertain. V lost 5 bases and J 2 bases, leaving 6 bases between the germline ends. Germline CDR1 reads KGHSH; CDR2 reads LQKENI. This CDR3 contains 12 residues.

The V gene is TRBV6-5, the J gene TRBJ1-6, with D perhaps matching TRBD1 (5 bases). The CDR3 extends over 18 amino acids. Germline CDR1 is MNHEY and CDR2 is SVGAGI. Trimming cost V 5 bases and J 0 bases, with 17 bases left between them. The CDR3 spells CASSIPGLMSSYNSPLHF. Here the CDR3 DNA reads TGTGCCAGCAGTATCCCGGGACTCATGAGCTCCTATAATTCACCCCTCCACTTT.

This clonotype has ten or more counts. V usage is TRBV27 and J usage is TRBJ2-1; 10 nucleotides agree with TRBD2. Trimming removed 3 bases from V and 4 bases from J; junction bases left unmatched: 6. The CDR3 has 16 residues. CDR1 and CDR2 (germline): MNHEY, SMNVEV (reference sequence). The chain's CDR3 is CASSLASGSEYNEQFF. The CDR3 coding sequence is TGTGCCAGCAGTTTGGCTAGCGGGAGTGAGTACAATGAGCAGTTCTTC.

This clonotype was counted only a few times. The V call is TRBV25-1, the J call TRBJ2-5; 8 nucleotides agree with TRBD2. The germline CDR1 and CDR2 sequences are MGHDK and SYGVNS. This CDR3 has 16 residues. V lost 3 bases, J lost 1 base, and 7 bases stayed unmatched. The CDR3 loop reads CASSEGGGGLQETQYF. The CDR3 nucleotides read TGTGCCAGCAGTGAGGGGGGCGGGGGGCTCCAAGAGACCCAGTACTTC.

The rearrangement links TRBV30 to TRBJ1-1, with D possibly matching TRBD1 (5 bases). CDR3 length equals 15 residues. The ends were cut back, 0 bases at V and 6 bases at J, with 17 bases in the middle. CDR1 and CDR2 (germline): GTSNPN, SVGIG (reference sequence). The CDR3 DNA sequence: TGTGCCTGGAGTGTAATCGGGGGATACGGAGCTGAAGCTTTCTTT. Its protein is CAWSVIGGYGAEAFF.